The 5 T cell receptor beta chains below were found in one sample sequenced in a study of cytomegalovirus exposure and HLA in healthy donors. TCRdb's table, derived via immunoSEQ multiplex PCR, lists solely in-frame clones and lacks some. The sample shows under 95,000 clones, 94% of them seen only once. Sequenced sample: PBMCs. Receptors originate from a woman younger than 35 in good health and CMV-seropositive.

The chain has TRBV11-2 and TRBJ1-1, with 7 bases identical to TRBD1. Trimming removed 5 bases from V and 0 bases from J; junction bases left unmatched: 9. This CDR3 spans 16 amino acids. Germline CDR1 reads SGHAT; CDR2 reads FQNNGV. The CDR3 spells CASSPLQGGLNTEAFF. CDR3 DNA sequence: TGTGCCAGCAGCCCACTCCAGGGGGGCCTGAACACTGAAGCTTTCTTT.

The V gene is TRBV27, the J gene TRBJ2-7; no reliable D call. The germline V and J ends were trimmed by 0 bases and 4 bases, with 7 bases remaining between them. There are 13 residues in the CDR3. The V gene's germline CDR1 is MNHEY and CDR2 SMNVEV (reference sequence). CDR3: CASSLSLRYEQYF. The DNA of the CDR3 is TGTGCCAGCAGTTTATCGTTGCGGTACGAGCAGTACTTC.

V gene TRBV4-3 combines with J gene TRBJ2-7; 11 bases fit TRBD2. Germline assignment: CDR1 LGHNA and CDR2 YSLEER. The CDR3 covers 17 residues. The V segment lost 0 bases and the J segment 4 bases; nucleotides outside the gene matches: 8. CDR3 region: CASSQEVTSGRLYEQYF. CDR3 nucleotides: TGCGCCAGCAGCCAAGAGGTCACTAGCGGGAGATTGTACGAGCAGTACTTC.

V and J are TRBV19 and TRBJ1-1; 7 nucleotides align to TRBD1. Germline CDR1 is LNHDA and CDR2 is SQIVND (reference sequence). The CDR3 is made up of 15 amino acids. Trimming at V came to 7 bases and at J to 0 bases, leaving 8 bases not matched to a gene. The CDR3 region is CASTVGQSMNTEAFF. Written as DNA, the CDR3 is TGTGCCAGTACCGTGGGACAGTCCATGAACACTGAAGCTTTCTTT.

The rearrangement uses TRBV2 and TRBJ2-5; 8 bases agree with TRBD1. CDR1 SNHLY and CDR2 FYNNEI come from the germline V gene. The CDR3 covers 16 residues. V was pared by 6 bases and J by 6 bases, with 15 bases of the junction left unmatched. The chain's CDR3 is CASRDPGQGGSKTQYF. In DNA form, the CDR3 reads TGTGCCAGCAGAGATCCCGGACAGGGAGGATCGAAGACCCAGTACTTC.